This T cell receptor (beta chain) was sequenced in a study of cytomegalovirus exposure and HLA in healthy donors. Notes on the study in general: Among TCR sequences, most were rare, though some public TCRs appeared in many donors. When analyzed later, a missense DCLRE1C variant was found to be linked to TCR beta V- and J-gene trimming. According to the study, 180 or so TCR beta chains were cytomegalovirus-associated.

Researchers ran the PCR with 60 Vbeta and 13 Jbeta primers. TCRdb's copy holds only in-frame clones and misses some; the assay was immunoSEQ multiplex PCR. Across fewer than 250,000 clones, the top ten clones capture roughly 0.98% of the sample. Germline V CDR1 and CDR2: SGHDT, YYEEEE. The CDR3 length is 13 residues. V was pared by 0 bases and J by 6 bases, with 10 bases between. For this clone: Its specificity is unknown.

This receptor was taken from a woman in her twenties or thirties in good health and CMV-seropositive. The sample comprised PBMCs. This chain connects TRBV5-6 to TRBJ2-7, with a tentative D call TRBD2 (5 bases). The CDR3 nucleotides read TGTGCCAGCAGCTTGGGTTCGGGGATCGAGCAGTACTTC. It translates to CASSLGSGIEQYF.